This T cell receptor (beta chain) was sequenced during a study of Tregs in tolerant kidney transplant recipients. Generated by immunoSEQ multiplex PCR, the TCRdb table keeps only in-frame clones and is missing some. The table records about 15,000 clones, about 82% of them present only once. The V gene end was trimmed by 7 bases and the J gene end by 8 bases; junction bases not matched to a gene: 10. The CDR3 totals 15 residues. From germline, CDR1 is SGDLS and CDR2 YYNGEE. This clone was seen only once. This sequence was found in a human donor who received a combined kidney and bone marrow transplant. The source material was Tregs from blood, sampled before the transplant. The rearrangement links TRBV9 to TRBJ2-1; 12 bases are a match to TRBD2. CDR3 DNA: TGTGCCAGCGGGATCCTAGCGGGAGGGAACGATGAGCAGTTCTTC. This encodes CASGILAGGNDEQFF.